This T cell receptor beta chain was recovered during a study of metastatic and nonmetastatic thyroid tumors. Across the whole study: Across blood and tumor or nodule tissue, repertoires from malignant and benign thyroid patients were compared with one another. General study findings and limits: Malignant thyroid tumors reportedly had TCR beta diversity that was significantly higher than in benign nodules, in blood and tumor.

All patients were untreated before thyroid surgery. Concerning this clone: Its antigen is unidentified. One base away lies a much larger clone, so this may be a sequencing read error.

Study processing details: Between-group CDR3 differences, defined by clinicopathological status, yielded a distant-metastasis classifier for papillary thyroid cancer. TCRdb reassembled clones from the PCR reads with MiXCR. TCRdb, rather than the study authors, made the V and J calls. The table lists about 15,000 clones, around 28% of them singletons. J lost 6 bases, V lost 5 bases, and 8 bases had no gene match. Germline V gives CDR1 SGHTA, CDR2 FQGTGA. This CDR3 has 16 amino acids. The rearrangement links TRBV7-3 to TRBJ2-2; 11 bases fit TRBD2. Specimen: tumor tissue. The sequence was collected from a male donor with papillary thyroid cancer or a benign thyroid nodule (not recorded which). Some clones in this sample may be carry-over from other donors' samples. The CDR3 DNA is TGTGCCAGCAGCCTCCCGACTAGCGGGATACCCGGGGAGCTGTTTTTT. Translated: CASSLPTSGIPGELFF.